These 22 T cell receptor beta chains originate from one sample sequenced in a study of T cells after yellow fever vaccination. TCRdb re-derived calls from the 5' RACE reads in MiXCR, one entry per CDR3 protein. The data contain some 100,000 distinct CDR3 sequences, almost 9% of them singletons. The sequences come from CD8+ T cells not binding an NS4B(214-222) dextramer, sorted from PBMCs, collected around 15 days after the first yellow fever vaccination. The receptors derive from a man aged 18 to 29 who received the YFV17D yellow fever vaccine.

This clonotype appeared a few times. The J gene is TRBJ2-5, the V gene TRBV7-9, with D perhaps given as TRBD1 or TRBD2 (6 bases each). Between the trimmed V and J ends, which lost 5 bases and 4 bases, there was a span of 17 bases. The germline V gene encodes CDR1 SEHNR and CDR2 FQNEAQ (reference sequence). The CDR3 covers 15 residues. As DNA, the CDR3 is TGTGCCAGCAGCCCAGCAGGAGGAGGGGGAGAGACCCAGTACTTC. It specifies CASSPAGGGGETQYF.

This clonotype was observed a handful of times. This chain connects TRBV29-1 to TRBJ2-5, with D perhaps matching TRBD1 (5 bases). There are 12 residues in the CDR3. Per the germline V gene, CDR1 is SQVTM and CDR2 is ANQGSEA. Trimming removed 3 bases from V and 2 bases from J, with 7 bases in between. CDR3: CSVEWTQETQYF. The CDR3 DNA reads TGCAGCGTTGAGTGGACACAAGAGACCCAGTACTTC.

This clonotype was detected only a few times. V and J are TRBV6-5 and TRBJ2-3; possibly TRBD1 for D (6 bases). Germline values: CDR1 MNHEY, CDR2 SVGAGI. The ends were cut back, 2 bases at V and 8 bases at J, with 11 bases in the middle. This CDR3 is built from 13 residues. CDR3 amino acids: CASSYTGIGTQYF. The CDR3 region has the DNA TGTGCCAGCAGTTACACAGGGATTGGTACGCAGTATTTT.

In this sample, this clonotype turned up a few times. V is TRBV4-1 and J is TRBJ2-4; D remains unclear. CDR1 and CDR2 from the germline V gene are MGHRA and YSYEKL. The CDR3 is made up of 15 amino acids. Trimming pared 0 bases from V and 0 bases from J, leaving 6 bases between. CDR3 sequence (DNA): TGCGCCAGCAGCCAAGAGACGGGAGCCAAAAACATTCAGTACTTC. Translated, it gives CASSQETGAKNIQYF.

The DNA for the CDR3 is TGCAGTGCTAAACCCGCCTACTTAAGGACGGCGAACACCGGGGAGCTGTTTTTT. Encoded protein: CSAKPAYLRTANTGELFF. This rearrangement joins TRBV20-1 to TRBJ2-2; D gene unclear. Per the germline V gene, CDR1 is DFQATT and CDR2 is SNEGSKA (reference sequence). CDR3 size: 18 residues. Trimming stripped 4 bases from V and 0 bases from J, with 21 bases between.

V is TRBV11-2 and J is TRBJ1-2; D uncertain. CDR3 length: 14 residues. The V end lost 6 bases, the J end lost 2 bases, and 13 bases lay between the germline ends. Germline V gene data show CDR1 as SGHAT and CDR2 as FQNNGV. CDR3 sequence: CASRPTGANYGYTF. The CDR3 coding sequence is TGTGCCAGCAGACCCACCGGCGCAAACTATGGCTACACCTTC.

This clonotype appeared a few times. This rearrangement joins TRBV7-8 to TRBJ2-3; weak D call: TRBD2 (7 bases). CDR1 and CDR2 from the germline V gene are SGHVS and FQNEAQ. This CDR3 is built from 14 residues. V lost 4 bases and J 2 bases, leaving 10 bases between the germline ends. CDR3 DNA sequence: TGTGCCAGCAGCTGGGGGGGCGCCACAGATACGCAGTATTTT. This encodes CASSWGGATDTQYF.

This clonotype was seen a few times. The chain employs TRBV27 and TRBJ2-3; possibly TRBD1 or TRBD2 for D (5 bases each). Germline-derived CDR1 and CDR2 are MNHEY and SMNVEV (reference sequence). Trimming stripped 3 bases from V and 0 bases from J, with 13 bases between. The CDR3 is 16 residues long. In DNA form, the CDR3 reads TGTGCCAGCAGTTTTCTAAGGGACCTCAGCACAGATACGCAGTATTTT. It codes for CASSFLRDLSTDTQYF.

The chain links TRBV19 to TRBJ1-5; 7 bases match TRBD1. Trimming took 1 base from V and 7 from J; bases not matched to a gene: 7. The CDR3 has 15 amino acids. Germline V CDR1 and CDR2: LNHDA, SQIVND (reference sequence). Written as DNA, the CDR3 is TGTGCCAGTAGTATAGTCAGGGGGTCTGGACAGCCCCAGCATTTT. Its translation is CASSIVRGSGQPQHF.

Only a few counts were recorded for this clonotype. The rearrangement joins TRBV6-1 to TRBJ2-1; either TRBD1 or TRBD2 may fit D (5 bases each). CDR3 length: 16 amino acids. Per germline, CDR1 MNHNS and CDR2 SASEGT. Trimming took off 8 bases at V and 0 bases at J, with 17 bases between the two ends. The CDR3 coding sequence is TGTGCCAGCGGGGCTCCAGGACTCAACTCCTACAATGAGCAGTTCTTC. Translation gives CASGAPGLNSYNEQFF.

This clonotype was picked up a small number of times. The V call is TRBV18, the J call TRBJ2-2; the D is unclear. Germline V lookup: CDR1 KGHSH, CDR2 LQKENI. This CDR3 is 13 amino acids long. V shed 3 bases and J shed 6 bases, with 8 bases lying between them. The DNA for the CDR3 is TGTGCCAGCTCACCGGCTGGTTCCGGGGAGCTGTTTTTT. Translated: CASSPAGSGELFF.

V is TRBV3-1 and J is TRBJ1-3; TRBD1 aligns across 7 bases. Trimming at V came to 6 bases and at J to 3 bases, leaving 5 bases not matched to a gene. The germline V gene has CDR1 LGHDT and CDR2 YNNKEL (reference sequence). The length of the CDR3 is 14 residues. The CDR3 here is CASRKTGVGNTIYF. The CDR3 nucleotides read TGTGCCAGCAGGAAAACAGGGGTTGGAAACACCATATATTTT.

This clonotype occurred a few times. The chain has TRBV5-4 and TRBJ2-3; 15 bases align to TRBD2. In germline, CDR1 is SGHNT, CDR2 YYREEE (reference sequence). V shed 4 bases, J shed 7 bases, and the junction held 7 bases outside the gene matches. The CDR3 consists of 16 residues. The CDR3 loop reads CASSPGLAGGHYTQYF. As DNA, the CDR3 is TGTGCCAGCAGCCCGGGACTAGCGGGGGGACATTATACGCAGTATTTT.

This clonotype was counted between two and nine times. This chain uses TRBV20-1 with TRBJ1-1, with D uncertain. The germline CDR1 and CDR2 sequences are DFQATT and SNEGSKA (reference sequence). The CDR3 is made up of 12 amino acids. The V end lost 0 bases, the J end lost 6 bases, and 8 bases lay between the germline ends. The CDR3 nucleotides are TGCAGTGCTAGAGATTTACAGCCTGAAGCTTTCTTT. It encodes CSARDLQPEAFF.

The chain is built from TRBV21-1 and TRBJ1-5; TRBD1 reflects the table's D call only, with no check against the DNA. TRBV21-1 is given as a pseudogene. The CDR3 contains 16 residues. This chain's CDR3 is CATDREDSNSNQPQHF. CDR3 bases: TGTGCCACCGACCGGGAAGACAGTAATAGCAATCAGCCCCAGCATTTT.

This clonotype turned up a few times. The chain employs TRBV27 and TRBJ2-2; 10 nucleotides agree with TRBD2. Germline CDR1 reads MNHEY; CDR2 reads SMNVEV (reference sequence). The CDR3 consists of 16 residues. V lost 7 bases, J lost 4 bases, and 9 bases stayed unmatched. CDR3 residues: CASTLSLAGVTGELFF. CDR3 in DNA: TGTGCCAGCACCCTCAGCCTAGCGGGGGTCACCGGGGAGCTGTTTTTT.

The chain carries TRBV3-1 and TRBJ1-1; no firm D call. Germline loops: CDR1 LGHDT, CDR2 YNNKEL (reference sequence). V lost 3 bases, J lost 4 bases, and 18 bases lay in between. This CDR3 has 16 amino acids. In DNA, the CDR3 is TGTGCCAGCAGCCATGAGGCAGACTTCATGGGCACTGAAGCTTTCTTT. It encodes CASSHEADFMGTEAFF.

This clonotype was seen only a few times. CDR3 sequence reads: CASSQRDGDYEQYV. The CDR3, as DNA: TGTGCCAGCAGCCAACGGGACGGGGACTACGAGCAGTACGTC. The chain combines TRBV4-2 with TRBJ2-7, with D perhaps being TRBD1 or TRBD2 (5 bases each). Trimming cost V 2 bases and J 3 bases, with 11 bases left between them. The CDR3 is 14 residues long. Looked up from germline, CDR1 is LGHNA and CDR2 is YNFKEQ.

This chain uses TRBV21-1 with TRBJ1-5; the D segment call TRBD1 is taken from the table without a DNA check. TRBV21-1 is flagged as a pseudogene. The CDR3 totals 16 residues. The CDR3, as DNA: TGTGCCAGCAGCAAAGCGAGGAGGGGGGGCAATCAGCCCCAGCATTTT. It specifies CASSKARRGGNQPQHF.

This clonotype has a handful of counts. The CDR3 DNA follows: TGTGCCAGTGAAGGGGCGCGGGATGGAAACACCATATATTTT. Amino acid sequence: CASEGARDGNTIYF. This rearrangement joins TRBV7-9 to TRBJ1-3, with TRBD1 as a possible D gene (5 bases). The CDR3 contains 14 residues. Germline V gene data show CDR1 as SEHNR and CDR2 as FQNEAQ (reference sequence). V lost 9 bases and J 3 bases, leaving 15 bases between the germline ends. The whole variable domain, remainder taken from reference TRBV7-9 and TRBJ1-3, is DTGVSQNPRHKITKRGQNVTFRCDPISEHNRLYWYRQTLGQGPEFLTYFQNEAQLEKSRLLSDRFSAERPKGSFSTLEIQRTEQGDSAMYLCASEGARDGNTIYFGEGSWLTVV.

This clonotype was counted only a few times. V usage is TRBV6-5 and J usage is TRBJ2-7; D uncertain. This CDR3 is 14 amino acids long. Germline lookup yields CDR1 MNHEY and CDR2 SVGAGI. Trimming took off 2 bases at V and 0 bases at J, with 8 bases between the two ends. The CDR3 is CASSYSPDSYEQYF. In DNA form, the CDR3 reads TGTGCCAGCAGTTACAGTCCAGACTCCTACGAGCAGTACTTC.

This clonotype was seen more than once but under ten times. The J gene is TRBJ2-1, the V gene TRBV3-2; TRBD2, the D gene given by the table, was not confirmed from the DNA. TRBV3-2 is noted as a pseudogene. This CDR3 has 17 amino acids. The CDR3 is CASSQDRLAGGRNEQFF. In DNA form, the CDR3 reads TGTGCCAGCAGCCAAGATAGGCTAGCGGGGGGAAGAAATGAGCAGTTCTTC.